This entry concerns a single T cell receptor beta chain. Its specificity is unknown. The record originates from a study of cytotoxic CD8 clonotypes in ibrutinib-treated CLL. Germline CDR1 is SQVTM and CDR2 is ANQGSEA. The CDR3 length is 14 residues. V dropped 1 base and J dropped 5; count of bases not matched to a gene: 6. General study findings and limits: Patients with sustained remission and those progressing were sampled at differing times. Stable or contracted on treatment, public clonotypes were also uncommon.

The method was immunoSEQ multiplex PCR; TCRdb's version includes in-frame clones alone and lacks a portion of them. The table shows around 92,000 clones, with 75% to 80% occurring only once. The rearrangement joins TRBV29-1 to TRBJ2-5; 8 nucleotides line up with TRBD2. The sequence was collected from a human donor with chronic lymphocytic leukemia. The specimen was PBMCs, collected after 24 months of ibrutinib treatment. As DNA, the CDR3 is TGCAGCGTTGAAGGCGGGGGGAGAGGCGAGACCCAGTACTTC. Protein: CSVEGGGRGETQYF.